Listed here are 26 T cell receptor beta chains from one sample, sequenced in a study of human T cells and chemical hapten exposure. Regarding time point: pre-sensitization, week 0. The treatment denotes: therapeutic diphenylcyclopropenone sensitization with weekly scalp DPC. TCRdb used MiXCR to reprocess the RACE reads, holding one entry per CDR3 protein. The sample yields around 95,000 distinct CDR3 sequences, more than 10% seen once. The starting material was whole blood, obtained in connection with sensitization to the hapten diphenylcyclopropenone (DPC). Receptors were obtained from a woman aged 55-70 years with alopecia areata. Some clones in this sample may be carry-over from other donors' samples.

This clonotype was seen repeatedly, ten times or more. This chain connects TRBV18 to TRBJ1-1; D unclear. The V end was cut by 2 bases, the J end by 1 base, with 14 bases between. Germline assignment: CDR1 KGHSH and CDR2 LQKENI. The CDR3 consists of 16 residues. CDR3 loop: CASSPNPPGENTEAFF. In DNA, the CDR3 is TGTGCCAGCTCACCAAACCCTCCGGGAGAGAACACTGAAGCTTTCTTT.

This clonotype has at least ten counts. The V gene is TRBV12-3 or TRBV12-4, the J gene TRBJ1-2; 7 nucleotides agree with TRBD1. V lost 5 bases and J lost 4; bases outside the gene matches: 7. CDR3 length: 14 residues. The CDR3 reads CASSPGTAPYGYTF. CDR3 nucleotides: TGTGCCAGCAGTCCCGGGACAGCCCCCTATGGCTACACCTTC.

This clonotype was counted a few times. This chain connects TRBV18 to TRBJ1-5, with TRBD1 identical over 7 bases. CDR3 size: 15 residues. The V gene's germline CDR1 is KGHSH and CDR2 LQKENI. V was clipped by 4 bases and J by 4 bases; unmatched bases: 7. The CDR3, as DNA: TGTGCCAGCTCACGATCCGGGACAGAGAATCAGCCCCAGCATTTT. This sequence encodes CASSRSGTENQPQHF. Full variable domain (remainder filled in from reference TRBV18 and TRBJ1-5): NAGVMQNPRHLVRRRGQEARLRCSPMKGHSHVYWYRQLPEEGLKFMVYLQKENIIDESGMPKERFSAEFPKEGPSILRIQQVVRGDSAAYFCASSRSGTENQPQHFGDGTRLSIL.

This clonotype was seen at least ten times. The chain joins TRBV5-1 to TRBJ1-2; D gene unclear. This CDR3 spans 15 amino acids. CDR1 is SGHRS, CDR2 YFSETQ, per germline. V was cut by 0 bases and J by 4 bases, with 13 bases left in between. In nucleotides, the CDR3 is TGCGCCAGCAGCTTGGGGGCCACCCAGCTCTATGGCTACACCTTC. Its protein product is CASSLGATQLYGYTF.

The chain's CDR3 is CSARGQGGSYNEQFF. CDR3 DNA sequence: TGCAGTGCTAGAGGTCAGGGTGGGTCCTACAATGAGCAGTTCTTC. The chain couples TRBV20-1 to TRBJ2-1, with D maybe TRBD1 (5 bases). The CDR3 contains 15 residues. Germline-derived CDR1 and CDR2 are DFQATT and SNEGSKA (reference sequence). V was clipped by 1 base and J by 1 base, with 11 bases between them.

This clonotype was observed at least ten times. The chain employs TRBV27 and TRBJ1-1; D is undetermined. V lost 1 base to trimming and J lost 5 bases, with 8 bases between them. The CDR3 consists of 13 residues. Germline CDR1 MNHEY, CDR2 SMNVEV (reference sequence). DNA for the CDR3: TGTGCCAGCAGTTTATATAGTGGGACTGAAGCTTTCTTT. Translated: CASSLYSGTEAFF.

In its sample, this clonotype was seen many times. For the CDR3, the DNA is TGTGCCAGCAGTCTTGAGACAGGGTATTCTGGAAACACCATATATTTT. Protein product: CASSLETGYSGNTIYF. The genes are TRBV5-4 and TRBJ1-3; 7 nucleotides align to TRBD1. The CDR3 runs 16 residues. Trimming cost V 5 bases and J 1 base; bases outside gene matches: 9. The V gene's germline CDR1 is SGHNT and CDR2 YYREEE (reference sequence).

This clonotype appeared many times. The V and J genes are TRBV2 and TRBJ1-1; possible D gene TRBD1, 5 bases. The CDR3 totals 12 residues. Germline loops: CDR1 SNHLY, CDR2 FYNNEI. Trimming pared 7 bases from V and 4 bases from J, leaving 10 bases between. The CDR3 DNA reads TGTGCCAGCATCCAGGGTAGCACTGAAGCTTTCTTT. Protein: CASIQGSTEAFF.

V is TRBV11-1 and J is TRBJ2-7, with 8 bases matching TRBD1. CDR1 is SGHAT and CDR2 is FQDESV in the germline V gene (reference sequence). CDR3 length: 15 amino acids. Unmatched junction bases numbered 7, after V lost 2 bases and J lost 4 bases. The CDR3 DNA is TGTGCCAGCAGCTTAAGACAGGGGCTATCGTACGAGCAGTACTTC. It encodes CASSLRQGLSYEQYF.

The chain carries TRBV5-1 and TRBJ2-3; D not certain. This CDR3 has 14 amino acids. Trimming cost V 2 bases and J 6 bases, with 13 bases left between them. The germline V gene encodes CDR1 SGHRS and CDR2 YFSETQ. CDR3 coding DNA: TGCGCCAGCAGCTTAGGCAATTCCCCGGATACGCAGTATTTT. The encoded protein is CASSLGNSPDTQYF.

This clonotype appeared many times. The chain links TRBV4-2 to TRBJ1-6, with 10 bases identical to TRBD1. CDR3 length: 16 amino acids. Germline V gene lookup returns CDR1 LGHNA and CDR2 YNFKEQ. V gave up 1 base and J gave up 9 bases; unmatched junction bases: 6. As DNA, the CDR3 is TGTGCCAGCAGCCAAGTTAGGGGACAGGGGAGTTCACCCCTCCACTTT. It specifies CASSQVRGQGSSPLHF.

On this clonotype: Possible read error: a much larger clone is one base away. CDR3 in amino acids: CASSRSSCEQYF. The CDR3, as DNA: TGTGCCAGCAGCCGTAGCTCCTGCGAGCAGTACTTC. J is TRBJ2-7 and V is TRBV3-1, with D unclear. Germline-derived CDR1 and CDR2 are LGHDT and YNNKEL (reference sequence). CDR3 length equals 12 residues.

The chain is built from TRBV5-1 and TRBJ2-3; D is unresolved. The CDR3 contains 13 residues. Per the germline V gene, CDR1 is SGHRS and CDR2 is YFSETQ. The ends were cut back, 2 bases at V and 4 bases at J, with 8 bases in the middle. The CDR3 region has the DNA TGCGCCAGCAGCTTTGTCAGAGCAGATACGCAGTATTTT. Its translation is CASSFVRADTQYF.

This clonotype has only a few counts. V usage is TRBV5-1 and J usage is TRBJ1-5; D remains ambiguous. Per germline, CDR1 SGHRS and CDR2 YFSETQ. The V end lost 2 bases, the J end lost 1 base, and 10 bases lay between the germline ends. CDR3 length equals 15 residues. The CDR3 DNA is TGCGCCAGCAGCTTAGATCGGGCGAGCAATCAGCCCCAGCATTTT. The encoded protein is CASSLDRASNQPQHF.

The chain combines TRBV6-5 with TRBJ1-2; 8 nucleotides agree with TRBD1. The CDR3 has 14 residues. Trimming removed 5 bases from V and 5 bases from J; junction bases left unmatched: 7. Germline V gene sequence: CDR1 MNHEY, CDR2 SVGAGI. CDR3: CASSTDRESYGYTF. CDR3 coding DNA: TGTGCCAGCAGTACGGACAGGGAGAGTTATGGCTACACCTTC.

The chain has TRBV4-1 and TRBJ1-1; 10 bases agree with TRBD1. V was pared by 3 bases and J by 1 base, with 2 bases of the junction left unmatched. The CDR3 is 15 amino acids. The germline V gene encodes CDR1 MGHRA and CDR2 YSYEKL. CDR3 in amino acids: CASSHGTGENTEAFF. The DNA of the CDR3 is TGCGCCAGCAGCCATGGGACAGGGGAGAACACTGAAGCTTTCTTT.

This chain joins TRBV12-3 or TRBV12-4 and TRBJ1-5; no clear D gene. Deletions cut 3 bases from V and 3 bases from J, with 6 bases between. The CDR3 runs to 13 residues. This CDR3 is CASSFGNNQPQHF. DNA for the CDR3: TGTGCCAGCAGTTTCGGGAACAATCAGCCCCAGCATTTT.

Ten or more counts support this clonotype. J is TRBJ2-3 and V is TRBV7-2; D perhaps matches TRBD2 (5 bases). V lost 5 bases, J lost 11 bases, and 20 bases lay in between. The CDR3 loop spans 14 amino acids. Germline V gene lookup returns CDR1 SGHTA and CDR2 FQGNSA. In DNA, the CDR3 is TGTGCCAGCAGCCCTACTAGATATGACTCATTGCAGTATTTT. Protein sequence: CASSPTRYDSLQYF.

This clonotype occurred many times. V and J are TRBV11-1 and TRBJ2-7; TRBD1 is a possible D gene (7 bases). The CDR3 consists of 15 residues. Germline CDR1 is SGHAT and CDR2 is FQDESV (reference sequence). Trimming removed 4 bases at V and 2 bases at J, with 15 bases between. In DNA form, the CDR3 reads TGTGCCAGCAGCTCGGGGGTCGACAGGGCCTACGAGCAGTACTTC. Translating gives CASSSGVDRAYEQYF.

This clonotype was counted at least ten times. V gene TRBV6-1 combines with J gene TRBJ1-6; perhaps TRBD1 as D (5 bases). Trimming took off 9 bases at V and 4 bases at J, with 16 bases between the two ends. The CDR3 totals 15 residues. Germline V gene data show CDR1 as MNHNS and CDR2 as SASEGT. CDR3 in DNA: TGTGCCAGTCAAAGCCCGGGACGTTATAATTCACCCCTCCACTTT. Translated: CASQSPGRYNSPLHF.

V is TRBV6-4 and J is TRBJ1-4; TRBD1 matches 8 bases. There are 15 residues in the CDR3. J gave up 5 bases and V 6 bases, and 8 bases lay outside the gene matches. CDR1 and CDR2 (germline): MRHNA, SNTAGT. The CDR3 region is CASSDNRGSNEKLFF. The CDR3 bases are TGTGCCAGCAGCGACAACAGGGGGTCAAATGAAAAACTGTTTTTT.

This clonotype showed up many times. The V gene is TRBV7-3, the J gene TRBJ2-4, with D unresolved. The CDR3 length is 18 residues. Trimming took off 3 bases at V and 0 bases at J, with 18 bases between the two ends. Per germline, CDR1 SGHTA and CDR2 FQGTGA. The CDR3 DNA follows: TGTGCCAGCAGCTTCGAACCGGACGCCGCCCTAGCCAAAAACATTCAGTACTTC. Translating it yields CASSFEPDAALAKNIQYF.

This clonotype was recorded at least ten times. The V call is TRBV5-1, the J call TRBJ1-4, with TRBD1 identical over 10 bases. The germline CDR1 and CDR2 sequences are SGHRS and YFSETQ. CDR3 length: 15 amino acids. V was clipped by 1 base and J by 7 bases; unmatched bases: 4. CDR3 DNA sequence: TGCGCCAGCAGCTTGCCGGGACAGGGGATTGAAAAACTGTTTTTT. It is translated as CASSLPGQGIEKLFF.

This clonotype has more than one count but fewer than ten. The rearrangement links TRBV6-2 or TRBV6-3 to TRBJ2-1, with TRBD1 matching over 8 bases. The germline V gene encodes CDR1 MNHEY and CDR2 SVGEGT. The length of the CDR3 is 13 residues. Trimming took 4 bases from V and 7 from J; bases not matched to a gene: 3. This CDR3 is CASSSQGANEQFF. CDR3 DNA: TGTGCCAGCAGTTCCCAGGGGGCGAATGAGCAGTTCTTC.

This clonotype showed up just a few times. The rearrangement joins TRBV7-6 to TRBJ2-1; 9 nucleotides match TRBD2. The CDR3 is 15 amino acids. Germline CDR1 and CDR2: SGHVS and FNYEAQ. J was trimmed by 9 bases and V by 0 bases; bases with no gene match: 6. CDR3 DNA sequence: TGTGCCAGCAGCTTAGCAGCGGGGGGTTATATTGAGCAGTTCTTC. Its protein is CASSLAAGGYIEQFF.

This clonotype was detected ten times or more. This chain links TRBV12-3 or TRBV12-4 with TRBJ1-2; unclear D gene. The V end was cut by 1 base, the J end by 4 bases, with 10 bases between. The CDR3 spans 14 residues. This chain's CDR3 is CASSLGREAYGYTF. CDR3 nucleotide sequence: TGTGCCAGCAGTTTAGGCAGAGAAGCCTATGGCTACACCTTC.